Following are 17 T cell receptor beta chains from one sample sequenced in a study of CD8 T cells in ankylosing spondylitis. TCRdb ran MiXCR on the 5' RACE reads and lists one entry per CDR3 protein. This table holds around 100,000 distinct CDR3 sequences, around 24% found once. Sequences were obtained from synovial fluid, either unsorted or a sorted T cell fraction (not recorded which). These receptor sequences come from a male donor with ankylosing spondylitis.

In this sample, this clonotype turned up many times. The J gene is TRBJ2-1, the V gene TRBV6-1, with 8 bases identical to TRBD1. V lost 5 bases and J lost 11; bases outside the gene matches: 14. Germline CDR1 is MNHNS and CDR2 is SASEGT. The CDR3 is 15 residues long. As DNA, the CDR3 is TGTGCCAGCAGTCCTCAGGGGGCCGGGTCACCAAAGCAGTTCTTC. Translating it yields CASSPQGAGSPKQFF.

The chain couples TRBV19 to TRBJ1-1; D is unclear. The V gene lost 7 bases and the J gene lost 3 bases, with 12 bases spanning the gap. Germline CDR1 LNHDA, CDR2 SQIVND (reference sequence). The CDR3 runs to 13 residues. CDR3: CASNRDGDTEAFF. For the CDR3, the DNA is TGTGCCAGTAACCGGGATGGGGACACTGAAGCTTTCTTT.

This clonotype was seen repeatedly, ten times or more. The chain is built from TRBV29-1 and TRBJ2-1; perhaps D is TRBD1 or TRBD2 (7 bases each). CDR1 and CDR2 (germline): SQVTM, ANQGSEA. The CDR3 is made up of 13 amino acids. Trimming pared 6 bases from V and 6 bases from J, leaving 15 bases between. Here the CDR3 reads CSVNQGGVNEQFF. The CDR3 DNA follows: TGCAGCGTGAACCAGGGGGGGGTCAATGAGCAGTTCTTC.

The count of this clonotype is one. This CDR3 is CASSNHRDSNTEAFF. As DNA, the CDR3 is TGTGCCAGTAGCAACCACAGGGACTCAAACACTGAAGCTTTCTTT. This rearrangement joins TRBV19 to TRBJ1-1; TRBD1 might be the D (6 bases). The CDR3 runs to 15 residues. The germline gives CDR1 LNHDA, CDR2 SQIVND (reference sequence). The V end was cut by 6 bases, the J end by 2 bases, with 16 bases between. Full variable domain (rest looked up from reference TRBV19 and TRBJ1-1): DGGITQSPKYLFRKEGQNVTLSCEQNLNHDAMYWYRQDPGQGLRLIYYSQIVNDFQKGDIAEGYSVSREKKESFPLTVTSAQKNPTAFYLCASSNHRDSNTEAFFGQGTRLTVV.

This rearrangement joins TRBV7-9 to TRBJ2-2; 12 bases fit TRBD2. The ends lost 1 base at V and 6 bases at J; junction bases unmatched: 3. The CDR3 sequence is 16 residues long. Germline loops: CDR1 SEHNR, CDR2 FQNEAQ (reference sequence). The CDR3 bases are TGTGCCAGCAGCTTAGGGACTAGCGGGACCTCCGGGGAGCTGTTTTTT. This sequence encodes CASSLGTSGTSGELFF.

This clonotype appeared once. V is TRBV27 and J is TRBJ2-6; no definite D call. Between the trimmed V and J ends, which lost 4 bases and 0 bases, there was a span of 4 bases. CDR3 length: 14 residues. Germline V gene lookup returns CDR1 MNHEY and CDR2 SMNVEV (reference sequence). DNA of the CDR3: TGTGCCAGCAGTTCAAACTCTGGGGCCAACGTCCTGACTTTC. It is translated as CASSSNSGANVLTF.

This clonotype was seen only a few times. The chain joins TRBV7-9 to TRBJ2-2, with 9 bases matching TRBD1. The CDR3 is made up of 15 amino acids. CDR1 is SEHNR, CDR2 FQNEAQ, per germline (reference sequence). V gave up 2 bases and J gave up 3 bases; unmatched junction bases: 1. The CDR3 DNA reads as TGTGCCAGCAGCTTAAGGACAGGGGACACCGGGGAGCTGTTTTTT. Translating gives CASSLRTGDTGELFF.

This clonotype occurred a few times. The CDR3 bases are TGTGCCAGCAGCTTCACCGGACAGTACGAGCAGTACTTC. The encoded protein is CASSFTGQYEQYF. The V call is TRBV7-2, the J call TRBJ2-7; a possible D gene is TRBD1 (6 bases). The CDR3 sequence is 13 residues long. V lost 3 bases to trimming and J lost 4 bases, with 10 bases between them. The V gene's germline CDR1 is SGHTA and CDR2 FQGNSA.

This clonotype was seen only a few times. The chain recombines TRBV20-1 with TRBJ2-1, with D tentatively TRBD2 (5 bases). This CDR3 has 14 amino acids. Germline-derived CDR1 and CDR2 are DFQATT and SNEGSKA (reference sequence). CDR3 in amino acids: CRGGHGFGTNEQFF. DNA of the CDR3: TGCAGGGGCGGGCACGGTTTCGGTACAAATGAGCAGTTCTTC.

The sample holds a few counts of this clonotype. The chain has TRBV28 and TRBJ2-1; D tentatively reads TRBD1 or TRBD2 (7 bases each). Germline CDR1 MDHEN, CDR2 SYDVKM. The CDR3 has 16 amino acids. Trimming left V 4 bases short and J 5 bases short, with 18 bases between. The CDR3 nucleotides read TGTGCCAGCAGTTCGCCGCCAGGGGGGGGACACAATGAGCAGTTCTTC. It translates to CASSSPPGGGHNEQFF.

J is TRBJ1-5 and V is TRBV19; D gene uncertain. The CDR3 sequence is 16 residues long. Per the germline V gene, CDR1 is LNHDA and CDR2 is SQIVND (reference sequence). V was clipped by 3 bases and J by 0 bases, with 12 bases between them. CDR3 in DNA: TGTGCCAGTAGTATGAGACTTGCCTATAGCAATCAGCCCCAGCATTTT. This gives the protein CASSMRLAYSNQPQHF.

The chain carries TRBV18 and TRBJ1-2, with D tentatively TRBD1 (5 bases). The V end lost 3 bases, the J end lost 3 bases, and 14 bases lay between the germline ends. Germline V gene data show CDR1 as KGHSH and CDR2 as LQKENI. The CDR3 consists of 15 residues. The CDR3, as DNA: TGTGCCAGCTCACCTACGGCAGGGCACGACTATGGCTACACCTTC. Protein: CASSPTAGHDYGYTF.

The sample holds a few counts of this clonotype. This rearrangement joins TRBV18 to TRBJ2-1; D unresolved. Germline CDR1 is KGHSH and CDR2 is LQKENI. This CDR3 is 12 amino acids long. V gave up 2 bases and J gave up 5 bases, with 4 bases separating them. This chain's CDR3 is CASSPIDNEQFF. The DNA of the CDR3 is TGTGCCAGCTCACCAATTGACAATGAGCAGTTCTTC.

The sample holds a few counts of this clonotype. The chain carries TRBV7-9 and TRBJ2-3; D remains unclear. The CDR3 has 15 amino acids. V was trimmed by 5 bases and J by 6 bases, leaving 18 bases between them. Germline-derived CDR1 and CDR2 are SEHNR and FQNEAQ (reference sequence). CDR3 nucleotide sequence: TGTGCCAGCAGCCCCTGGCAGCCGGACCCTGATACGCAGTATTTT. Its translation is CASSPWQPDPDTQYF. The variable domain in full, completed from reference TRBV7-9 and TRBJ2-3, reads DTGVSQNPRHKITKRGQNVTFRCDPISEHNRLYWYRQTLGQGPEFLTYFQNEAQLEKSRLLSDRFSAERPKGSFSTLEIQRTEQGDSAMYLCASSPWQPDPDTQYFGPGTRLTVL.

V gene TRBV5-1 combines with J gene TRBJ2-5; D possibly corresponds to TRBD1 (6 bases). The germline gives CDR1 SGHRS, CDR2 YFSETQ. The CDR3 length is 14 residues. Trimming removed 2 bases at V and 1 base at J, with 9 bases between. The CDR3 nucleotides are TGCGCCAGCAGCTTACAGGGCCTCCAAGAGACCCAGTACTTC. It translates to CASSLQGLQETQYF.

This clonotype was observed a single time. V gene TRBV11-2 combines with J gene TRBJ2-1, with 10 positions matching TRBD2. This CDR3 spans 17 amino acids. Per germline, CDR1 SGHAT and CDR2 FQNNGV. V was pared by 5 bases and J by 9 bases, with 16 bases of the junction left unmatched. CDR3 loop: CASSPRASGSRAGEQFF. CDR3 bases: TGTGCCAGCAGCCCACGGGCTAGCGGGAGCCGGGCGGGTGAGCAGTTCTTC.

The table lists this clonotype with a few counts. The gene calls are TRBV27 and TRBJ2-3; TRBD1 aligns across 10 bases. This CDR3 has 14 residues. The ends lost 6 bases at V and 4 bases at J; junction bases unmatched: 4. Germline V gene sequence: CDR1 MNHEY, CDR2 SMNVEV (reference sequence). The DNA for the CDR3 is TGTGCCAGCAGGACTGGACAGGGGGCAGATACGCAGTATTTT. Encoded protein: CASRTGQGADTQYF.